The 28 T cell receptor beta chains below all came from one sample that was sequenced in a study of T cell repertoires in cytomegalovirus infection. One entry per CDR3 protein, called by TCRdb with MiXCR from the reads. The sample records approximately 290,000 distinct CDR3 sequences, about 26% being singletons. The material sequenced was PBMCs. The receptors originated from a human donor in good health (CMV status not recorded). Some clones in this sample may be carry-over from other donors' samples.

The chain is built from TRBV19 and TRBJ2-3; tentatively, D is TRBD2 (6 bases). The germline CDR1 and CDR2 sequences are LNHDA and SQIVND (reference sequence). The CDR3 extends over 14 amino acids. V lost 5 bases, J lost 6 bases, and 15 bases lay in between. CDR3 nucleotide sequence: TGTGCCAGTAGTGGAATGGCGGGGTTGGATACGCAGTATTTT. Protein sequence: CASSGMAGLDTQYF. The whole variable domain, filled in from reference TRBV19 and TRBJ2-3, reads DGGITQSPKYLFRKEGQNVTLSCEQNLNHDAMYWYRQDPGQGLRLIYYSQIVNDFQKGDIAEGYSVSREKKESFPLTVTSAQKNPTAFYLCASSGMAGLDTQYFGPGTRLTVL.

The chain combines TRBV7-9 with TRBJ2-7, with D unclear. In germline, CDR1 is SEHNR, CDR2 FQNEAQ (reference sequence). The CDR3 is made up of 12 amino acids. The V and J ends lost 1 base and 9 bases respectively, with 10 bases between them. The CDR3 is CASSLVGGVQYF. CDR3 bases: TGTGCCAGCAGCTTAGTTGGTGGGGTGCAGTACTTC.

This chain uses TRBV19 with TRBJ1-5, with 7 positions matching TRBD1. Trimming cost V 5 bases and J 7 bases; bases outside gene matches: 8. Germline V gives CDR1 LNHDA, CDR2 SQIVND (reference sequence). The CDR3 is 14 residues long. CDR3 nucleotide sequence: TGTGCCAGTAGTCCGAGGGACAGCAGGCAGCCCCAGCATTTT. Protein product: CASSPRDSRQPQHF.

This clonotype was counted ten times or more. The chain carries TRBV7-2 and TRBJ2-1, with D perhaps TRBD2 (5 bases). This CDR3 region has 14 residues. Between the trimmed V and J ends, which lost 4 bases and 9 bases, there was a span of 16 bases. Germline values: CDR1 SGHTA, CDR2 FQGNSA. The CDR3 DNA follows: TGTGCCAGCAGCTCAACGGGTCTTGCGGGTGAGCAGTTCTTC. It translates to CASSSTGLAGEQFF.

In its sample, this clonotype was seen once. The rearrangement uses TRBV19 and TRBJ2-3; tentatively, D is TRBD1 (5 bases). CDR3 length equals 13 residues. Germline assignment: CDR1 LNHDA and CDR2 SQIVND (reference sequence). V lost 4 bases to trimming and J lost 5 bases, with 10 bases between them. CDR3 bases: TGTGCCAGTAGTACCGGTAGGGGAGATACGCAGTATTTT. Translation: CASSTGRGDTQYF.

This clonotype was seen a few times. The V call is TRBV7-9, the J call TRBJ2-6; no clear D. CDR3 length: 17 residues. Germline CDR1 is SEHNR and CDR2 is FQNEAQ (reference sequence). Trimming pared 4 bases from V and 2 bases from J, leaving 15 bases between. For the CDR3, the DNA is TGTGCCAGCAGCTCCTCCCTCGGATCGGCTGGGGCCAACGTCCTGACTTTC. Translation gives CASSSSLGSAGANVLTF.

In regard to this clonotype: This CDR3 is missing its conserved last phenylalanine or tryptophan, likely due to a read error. Here the CDR3 reads CASTLLRDTEAFL. The CDR3 DNA reads as TGTGCCAGCACCCTCTTGAGGGACACTGAAGCTTTCCTT. This rearrangement joins TRBV12-3 or TRBV12-4 to TRBJ1-1, with D uncertain. The CDR3 covers 13 residues. Trimming stripped 7 bases from V and 3 bases from J, with 12 bases between.

The CDR3, as DNA: TGTGCCAGCAGCTTAGTGGGTCAGGGAAGTTTGCAGTTCTTC. Translated: CASSLVGQGSLQFF. V is TRBV7-2 and J is TRBJ2-1; possibly TRBD1 for D (5 bases). The CDR3 has 14 residues. V was pared by 1 base and J by 12 bases, with 16 bases between. In germline, CDR1 is SGHTA, CDR2 FQGNSA.

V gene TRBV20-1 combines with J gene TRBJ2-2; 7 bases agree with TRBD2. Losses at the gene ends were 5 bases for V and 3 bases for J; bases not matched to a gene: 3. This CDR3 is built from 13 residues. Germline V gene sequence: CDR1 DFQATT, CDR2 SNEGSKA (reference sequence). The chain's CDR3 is CSAQRGDTGELFF. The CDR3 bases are TGCAGTGCTCAGCGGGGAGACACCGGGGAGCTGTTTTTT.

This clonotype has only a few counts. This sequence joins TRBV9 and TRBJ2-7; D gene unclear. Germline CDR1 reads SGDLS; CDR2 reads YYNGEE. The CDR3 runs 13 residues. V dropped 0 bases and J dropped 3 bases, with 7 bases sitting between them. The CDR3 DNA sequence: TGTGCCAGCAGCGTAGGTCTAGGCTACGAGCAGTACTTC. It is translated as CASSVGLGYEQYF.

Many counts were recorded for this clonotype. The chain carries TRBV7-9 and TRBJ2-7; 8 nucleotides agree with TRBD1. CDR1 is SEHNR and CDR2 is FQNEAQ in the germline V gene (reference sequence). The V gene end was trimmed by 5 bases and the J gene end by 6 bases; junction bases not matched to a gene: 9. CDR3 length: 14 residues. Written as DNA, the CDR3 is TGTGCCAGCAGCCAAACGGACAGGGAGTCCGAGCAGTACTTC. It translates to CASSQTDRESEQYF.

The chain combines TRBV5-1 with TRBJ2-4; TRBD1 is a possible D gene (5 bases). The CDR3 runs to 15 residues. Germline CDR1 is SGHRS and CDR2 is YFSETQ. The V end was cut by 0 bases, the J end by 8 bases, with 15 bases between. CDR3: CASSLVDSKRDIQYF. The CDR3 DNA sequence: TGCGCCAGCAGCTTGGTTGACAGCAAAAGGGACATTCAGTACTTC. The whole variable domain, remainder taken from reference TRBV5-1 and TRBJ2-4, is KAGVTQTPRYLIKTRGQQVTLSCSPISGHRSVSWYQQTPGQGLQFLFEYFSETQRNKGNFPGRFSGRQFSNSRSEMNVSTLELGDSALYLCASSLVDSKRDIQYFGAGTRLSVL.

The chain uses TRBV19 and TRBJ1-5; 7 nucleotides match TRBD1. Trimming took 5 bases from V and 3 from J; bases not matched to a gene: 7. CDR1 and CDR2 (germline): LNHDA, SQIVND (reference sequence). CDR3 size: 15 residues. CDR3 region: CASSARGSDNQPQHF. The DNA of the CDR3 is TGTGCCAGTAGTGCCAGGGGGTCAGACAATCAGCCCCAGCATTTT.

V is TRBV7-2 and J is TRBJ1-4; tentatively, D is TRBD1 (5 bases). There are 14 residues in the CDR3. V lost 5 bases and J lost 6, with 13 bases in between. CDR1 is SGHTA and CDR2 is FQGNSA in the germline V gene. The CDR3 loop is CASSRDSDDEKLFF. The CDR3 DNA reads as TGTGCCAGCAGCCGGGACTCTGACGATGAAAAACTGTTTTTT. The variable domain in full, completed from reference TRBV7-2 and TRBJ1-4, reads GAGVSQSPSNKVTEKGKDVELRCDPISGHTALYWYRQSLGQGLEFLIYFQGNSAPDKSGLPSDRFSAERTGGSVSTLTIQRTQQEDSAVYLCASSRDSDDEKLFFGSGTQLSVL.

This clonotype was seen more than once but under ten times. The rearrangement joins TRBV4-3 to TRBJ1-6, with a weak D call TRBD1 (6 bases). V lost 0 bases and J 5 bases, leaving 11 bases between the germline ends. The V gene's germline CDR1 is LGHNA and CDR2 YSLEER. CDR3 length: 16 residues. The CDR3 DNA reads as TGCGCCAGCAGCCAAGATGGCAGGGGACATAATTCACCCCTCCACTTT. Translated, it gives CASSQDGRGHNSPLHF.

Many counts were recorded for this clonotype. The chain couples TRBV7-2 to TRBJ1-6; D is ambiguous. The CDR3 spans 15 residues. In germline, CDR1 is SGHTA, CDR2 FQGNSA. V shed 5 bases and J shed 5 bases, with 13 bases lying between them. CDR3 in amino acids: CASSVLRADNSPLHF. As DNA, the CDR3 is TGTGCCAGCAGCGTGCTCCGGGCCGATAATTCACCCCTCCACTTT.

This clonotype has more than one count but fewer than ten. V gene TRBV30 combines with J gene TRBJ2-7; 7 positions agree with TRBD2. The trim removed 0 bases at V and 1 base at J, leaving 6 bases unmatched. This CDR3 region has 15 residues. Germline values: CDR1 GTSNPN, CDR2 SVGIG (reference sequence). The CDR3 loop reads CAWSVAGRGSYEQYF. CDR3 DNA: TGTGCCTGGAGTGTCGCGGGGCGGGGGTCCTACGAGCAGTACTTC.

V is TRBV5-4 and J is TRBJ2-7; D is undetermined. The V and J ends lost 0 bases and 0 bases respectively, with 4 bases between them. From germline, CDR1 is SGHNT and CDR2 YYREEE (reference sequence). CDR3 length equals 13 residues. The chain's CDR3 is CASSLVNSYEQYF. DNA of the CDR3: TGTGCCAGCAGCTTGGTCAACTCCTACGAGCAGTACTTC. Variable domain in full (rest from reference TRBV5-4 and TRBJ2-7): ETGVTQSPTHLIKTRGQQVTLRCSSQSGHNTVSWYQQALGQGPQFIFQYYREEENGRGNFPPRFSGLQFPNYSSELNVNALELDDSALYLCASSLVNSYEQYFGPGTRLTVT.

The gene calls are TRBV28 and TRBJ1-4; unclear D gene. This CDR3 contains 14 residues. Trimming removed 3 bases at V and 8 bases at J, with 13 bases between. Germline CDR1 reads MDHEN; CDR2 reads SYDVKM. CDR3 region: CASSFLGEGEKLFF. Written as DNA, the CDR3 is TGTGCCAGCAGTTTCCTCGGTGAGGGAGAAAAACTGTTTTTT. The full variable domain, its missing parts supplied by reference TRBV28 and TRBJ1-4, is DVKVTQSSRYLVKRTGEKVFLECVQDMDHENMFWYRQDPGLGLRLIYFSYDVKMKEKGDIPEGYSVSREKKERFSLILESASTNQTSMYLCASSFLGEGEKLFFGSGTQLSVL.

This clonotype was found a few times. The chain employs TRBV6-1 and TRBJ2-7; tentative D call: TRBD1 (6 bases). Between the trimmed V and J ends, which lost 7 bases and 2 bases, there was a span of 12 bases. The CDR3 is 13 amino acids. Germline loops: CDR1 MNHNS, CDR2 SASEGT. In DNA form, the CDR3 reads TGTGCCAGCAACTTGGACAGAACCTACGAGCAGTACTTC. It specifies CASNLDRTYEQYF.

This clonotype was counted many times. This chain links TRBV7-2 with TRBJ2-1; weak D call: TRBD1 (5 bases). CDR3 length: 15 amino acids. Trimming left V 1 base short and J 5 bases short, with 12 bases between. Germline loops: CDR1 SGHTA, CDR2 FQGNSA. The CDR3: CASSLEVAGNNEQFF. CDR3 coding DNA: TGTGCCAGCAGCTTAGAGGTGGCAGGGAACAATGAGCAGTTCTTC.

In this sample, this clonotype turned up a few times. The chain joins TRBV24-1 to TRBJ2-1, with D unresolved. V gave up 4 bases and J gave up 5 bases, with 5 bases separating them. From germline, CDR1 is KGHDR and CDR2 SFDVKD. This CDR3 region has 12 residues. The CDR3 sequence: CATSDQHNEQFF. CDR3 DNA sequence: TGTGCCACCAGTGACCAACACAATGAGCAGTTCTTC.

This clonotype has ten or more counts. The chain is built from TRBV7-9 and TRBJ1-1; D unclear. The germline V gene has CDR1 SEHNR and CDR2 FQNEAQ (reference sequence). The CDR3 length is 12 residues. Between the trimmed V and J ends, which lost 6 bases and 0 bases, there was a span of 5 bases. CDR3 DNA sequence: TGTGCCAGCAGAATCATGAACACTGAAGCTTTCTTT. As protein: CASRIMNTEAFF.

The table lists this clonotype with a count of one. The CDR3, as DNA: TGCGCCAGCAGCTTGGCCGCGGGAATATACAACGAGCAGTACTTC. It encodes CASSLAAGIYNEQYF. The chain recombines TRBV5-1 with TRBJ2-7, with a possible D match to TRBD2 (6 bases). This CDR3 is built from 15 residues. Germline V gene sequence: CDR1 SGHRS, CDR2 YFSETQ. V was cut by 0 bases and J by 5 bases, with 15 bases left in between.

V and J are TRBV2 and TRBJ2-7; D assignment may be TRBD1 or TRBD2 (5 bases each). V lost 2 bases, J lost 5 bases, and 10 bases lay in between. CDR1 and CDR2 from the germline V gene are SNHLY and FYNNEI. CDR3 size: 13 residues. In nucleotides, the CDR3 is TGTGCCAGCAGTGAAAACGGGGCCCACGAGCAGTACTTC. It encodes CASSENGAHEQYF.

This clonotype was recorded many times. DNA for the CDR3: TGTGCCAGCAGCTTAGTCGCCAGGGCCCAAGAGACCCAGTACTTC. Amino acid sequence: CASSLVARAQETQYF. The chain employs TRBV7-2 and TRBJ2-5, with D possibly TRBD1 on 5 matching bases. The CDR3 runs 15 residues. Trimming removed 1 base from V and 1 base from J, with 10 bases in between. CDR1 and CDR2 (germline): SGHTA, FQGNSA.

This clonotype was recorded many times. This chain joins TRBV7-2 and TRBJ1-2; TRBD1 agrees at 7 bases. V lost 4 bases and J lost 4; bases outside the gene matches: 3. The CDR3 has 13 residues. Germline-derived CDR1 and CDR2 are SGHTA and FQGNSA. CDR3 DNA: TGTGCCAGCAGCTCGACAGGGTCCTATGGCTACACCTTC. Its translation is CASSSTGSYGYTF.

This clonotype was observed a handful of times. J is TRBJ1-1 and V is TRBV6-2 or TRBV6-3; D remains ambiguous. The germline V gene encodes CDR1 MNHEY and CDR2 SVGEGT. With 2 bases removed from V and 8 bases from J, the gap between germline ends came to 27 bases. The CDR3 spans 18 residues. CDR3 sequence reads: CASSYDRMDPRDAGEAFF. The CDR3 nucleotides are TGTGCCAGCAGTTACGACCGGATGGACCCGCGTGATGCTGGCGAAGCTTTCTTT.